This record looks at one TCR beta chain sequence and its context. The data were taken from a study of blood T cell repertoires in COVID-19. Overall study context: PBMCs, B-cell-depleted T cells, or T cells were the source of the cDNA or gDNA that made up the material.

V was clipped by 2 bases and J by 6 bases; unmatched bases: 14. Germline V gene data show CDR1 as SGDLS and CDR2 as YYNGEE. The CDR3 totals 19 residues. Repertoires were generated with immunoSEQ multiplex PCR, while TCRdb's copy carries only in-frame clones and drops some. The sample has approximately 65,000 clones, 70% to 90% seen once. Sequences were obtained from peripheral blood. The TCR comes from a man in his forties with acute or convalescent COVID-19. The V call is TRBV9, the J call TRBJ2-6; 10 nucleotides align to TRBD1. The CDR3 loop reads CASSVPRRDRGVKANVLTF. The DNA of the CDR3 is TGTGCCAGCAGCGTCCCCCGGAGGGACAGGGGTGTGAAGGCCAACGTCCTGACTTTC.